The 29 T cell receptor beta chains in this list originate from one sample, sequenced in a study of T cells in Graves' hyperthyroidism and ophthalmopathy. There were TCR beta CDR3 regions amplified from RNA transcripts. The HTBI primer set drove a first-round RT-PCR of the TCR CDR3. TCRdb re-derived calls from the multiplex PCR reads in MiXCR, one entry per CDR3 protein. The sample consists of about 520,000 distinct CDR3 sequences, approximately 25% of them appearing once. Sequenced material: blood. The receptors stem from a woman aged 25 to 39 with Graves' ophthalmopathy.

This clonotype came up many times. This chain connects TRBV6-5 to TRBJ2-2; possibly TRBD1 for D (6 bases). The germline gives CDR1 MNHEY, CDR2 SVGAGI. V was clipped by 2 bases and J by 2 bases, with 6 bases between them. The CDR3 sequence is 14 residues long. The CDR3 spells CASSYGGNTGELFF. The CDR3 nucleotides read TGTGCCAGCAGTTACGGGGGCAACACCGGGGAGCTGTTTTTT.

A note on this clonotype: A read error may produce the germline difference seen at one junction end. The genes are TRBV7-3 and TRBJ2-7; tentative D call: TRBD1 (6 bases). This CDR3 is built from 14 residues. Germline V lookup: CDR1 SGHTA, CDR2 FQGTGA. In nucleotides, the CDR3 is TGTGCCAGCAGCTTATGGGATAACAGGGACGAGCAGTGCTTC. Translating it yields CASSLWDNRDEQCF.

This clonotype showed up many times. V gene TRBV6-5 combines with J gene TRBJ1-2; 7 bases fit TRBD1. The CDR3 covers 15 residues. With V trimmed by 0 bases and J by 6 bases, 7 bases remained unmatched. In germline, CDR1 is MNHEY, CDR2 SVGAGI. The CDR3 loop reads CASSYSQGGADGYTF. CDR3 nucleotides: TGTGCCAGCAGTTACTCGCAAGGGGGCGCGGATGGCTACACCTTC.

This clonotype appeared many times. The chain carries TRBV28 and TRBJ1-1, with 7 bases matching TRBD1. The CDR3 is made up of 14 amino acids. Germline CDR1 reads MDHEN; CDR2 reads SYDVKM. V lost 6 bases to trimming and J lost 5 bases; unmatched junction nucleotides: 9. CDR3 in amino acids: CASSSAGGGTEAFF. The CDR3 nucleotides read TGTGCCAGCAGCTCCGCAGGGGGAGGAACTGAAGCTTTCTTT.

In its sample, this clonotype was seen many times. The chain has TRBV6-2 or TRBV6-3 and TRBJ2-7, with 8 bases lining up with TRBD1. This CDR3 contains 19 residues. The J segment lost 4 bases and the V segment lost 2 bases, leaving 19 bases of the junction unmatched. Looked up from germline, CDR1 is MNHEY and CDR2 is SVGEGT. The CDR3 coding sequence is TGTGCCAGCAGTTACCAATCCCCTTCCACAGGGGGAGTCTCTTACGAGCAGTACTTC. This translates into CASSYQSPSTGGVSYEQYF.

This clonotype was counted at least ten times. The chain uses TRBV5-1 and TRBJ2-7; a weak D match, TRBD1 (6 bases). The CDR3 sequence is 14 residues long. Germline values: CDR1 SGHRS, CDR2 YFSETQ. Trimming removed 5 bases at V and 3 bases at J, with 15 bases between. CDR3 loop: CASRSGTTIYEQYF. CDR3 nucleotide sequence: TGCGCCAGCAGGTCCGGGACAACCATCTACGAGCAGTACTTC.

The chain couples TRBV20-1 to TRBJ2-7, with D hard to call. There are 15 residues in the CDR3. Trimming cost V 1 base and J 2 bases, with 15 bases left between them. Germline CDR1 reads DFQATT; CDR2 reads SNEGSKA (reference sequence). The CDR3 reads CSARVFGPGTYEQYF. The CDR3, as DNA: TGCAGTGCTAGAGTTTTTGGACCCGGAACCTACGAGCAGTACTTC.

This clonotype was detected a few times. Given a much more abundant clone one base away, this may be a read error. The chain uses TRBV12-3 or TRBV12-4 and TRBJ2-5, with 10 bases identical to TRBD1. There are 15 residues in the CDR3. The CDR3 is CASSSTGGMGETKYF. The CDR3 DNA sequence: TGTGCCAGCAGTTCGACAGGGGGCATGGGAGAGACCAAGTACTTC.

This clonotype has at least ten counts. This chain joins TRBV12-3 or TRBV12-4 and TRBJ1-3; no definite D call. This CDR3 has 16 residues. V was cut by 6 bases and J by 0 bases, with 15 bases left in between. CDR3 in DNA: TGTGCCAGCAGCCTTCCCGACGGATACTCTGGAAACACCATATATTTT. Protein product: CASSLPDGYSGNTIYF.

The sample holds many counts of this clonotype. V gene TRBV13 combines with J gene TRBJ2-5; TRBD2 aligns across 8 bases. The CDR3 covers 16 residues. The V gene end was trimmed by 5 bases and the J gene end by 0 bases; junction bases not matched to a gene: 8. CDR1 and CDR2 (germline): PRHDT, FYEKMQ (reference sequence). CDR3 sequence (DNA): TGTGCCAGCAGCGGGCCTAGCGGGTCGTACCAAGAGACCCAGTACTTC. Residues: CASSGPSGSYQETQYF.

The V and J genes are TRBV6-2 or TRBV6-3 and TRBJ2-7; a possible D gene is TRBD2 (6 bases). Trimming took off 4 bases at V and 0 bases at J, with 10 bases between the two ends. The CDR3 has 14 amino acids. CDR1 and CDR2 from the germline V gene are MNHEY and SVGEGT. CDR3 sequence: CASSWGLISYEQYF. CDR3 bases: TGTGCCAGCAGTTGGGGACTGATCTCCTACGAGCAGTACTTC.

The V call is TRBV20-1, the J call TRBJ1-1; the D is unclear. Germline V gives CDR1 DFQATT, CDR2 SNEGSKA (reference sequence). The V and J ends lost 1 base and 11 bases respectively, with 14 bases between them. CDR3 length: 12 amino acids. The CDR3 is CSARGAGRNAFF. The CDR3 nucleotides are TGCAGTGCTAGAGGGGCGGGCAGAAACGCTTTCTTT.

This clonotype was found a few times. V is TRBV30 and J is TRBJ2-5; the D is unclear. The germline V gene encodes CDR1 GTSNPN and CDR2 SVGIG (reference sequence). The CDR3 contains 14 residues. V was trimmed by 4 bases and J by 2 bases, leaving 14 bases between them. The DNA for the CDR3 is TGTGCCTGGAACCCGGTGGGGTGGCAAGAGACCCAGTACTTC. Amino acids: CAWNPVGWQETQYF.

This clonotype was seen ten or more times. CDR3 loop: CASSFSNSPLHF. The CDR3 DNA sequence: TGTGCCAGCAGCTTTAGTAATTCACCCCTCCACTTT. The chain is built from TRBV11-2 and TRBJ1-6, with D hard to call. The ends were cut back, 3 bases at V and 6 bases at J, with 3 bases in the middle. Germline loops: CDR1 SGHAT, CDR2 FQNNGV. This CDR3 has 12 residues.

This clonotype showed up many times. The genes are TRBV20-1 and TRBJ2-7; D assignment may be TRBD1 or TRBD2 (5 bases each). Trimming removed 6 bases at V and 4 bases at J, with 16 bases between. This CDR3 region has 13 residues. In germline, CDR1 is DFQATT, CDR2 SNEGSKA (reference sequence). The CDR3 is CSAPFEGRYEQYF. CDR3 DNA: TGCAGTGCCCCCTTCGAGGGGCGGTACGAGCAGTACTTC.

The chain employs TRBV12-3 or TRBV12-4 and TRBJ2-7; unclear D gene. The V end was cut by 3 bases, the J end by 7 bases, with 10 bases between. This CDR3 has 12 amino acids. The CDR3 reads CASSFGPAEQYF. The CDR3 DNA sequence: TGTGCCAGCAGTTTTGGGCCTGCGGAGCAGTACTTC.

The rearrangement links TRBV19 to TRBJ1-5, with a weak D call TRBD1 (5 bases). The CDR3 extends over 14 amino acids. Trimming shortened V by 9 bases and J by 3 bases, and 15 bases separated the two germline ends. Germline V lookup: CDR1 LNHDA, CDR2 SQIVND (reference sequence). CDR3 amino acids: CASGRGWDNQPQHF. The DNA for the CDR3 is TGTGCCAGCGGCCGGGGGTGGGACAATCAGCCCCAGCATTTT.

This clonotype was seen a few times. The chain carries TRBV11-2 and TRBJ2-2; TRBD2 agrees at 14 bases. This CDR3 contains 16 residues. With V trimmed by 6 bases and J by 7 bases, 7 bases remained unmatched. In germline, CDR1 is SGHAT, CDR2 FQNNGV. In DNA form, the CDR3 reads TGTGCCAGCAGACCCCCCGGACTAGCGGGGGGCGGGGAGCTGTTTTTT. Translation gives CASRPPGLAGGGELFF.

This clonotype was recorded at least ten times. The V and J genes are TRBV30 and TRBJ2-7; weak D call: TRBD2 (6 bases). The CDR3 covers 15 residues. Trimming stripped 0 bases from V and 4 bases from J, with 16 bases between. Germline values: CDR1 GTSNPN, CDR2 SVGIG (reference sequence). CDR3 sequence reads: CAWSVFGGGGYEQYF. The DNA of the CDR3 is TGTGCCTGGAGTGTATTTGGTGGGGGAGGATACGAGCAGTACTTC. The full variable domain, rest sourced from reference TRBV30 and TRBJ2-7, is SQTIHQWPATLVQPVGSPLSLECTVEGTSNPNLYWYRQAAGRGLQLLFYSVGIGQISSEVPQNLSASRPQDRQFILSSKKLLLSDSGFYLCAWSVFGGGGYEQYFGPGTRLTVT.

This clonotype was detected many times. The chain recombines TRBV5-4 with TRBJ1-1, with D perhaps matching TRBD1 (6 bases). Trimming removed 0 bases at V and 3 bases at J, with 9 bases between. This CDR3 contains 14 residues. CDR1 SGHNT and CDR2 YYREEE come from the germline V gene (reference sequence). CDR3 sequence (DNA): TGTGCCAGCAGCTTGGACAGGGCCGACACTGAAGCTTTCTTT. It encodes CASSLDRADTEAFF.

The table lists this clonotype with a count of one. A junction boundary mismatches the germline segment, possibly from a read error. The J gene is TRBJ2-7, the V gene TRBV27; possibly TRBD1 for D (5 bases). The CDR3 spans 14 residues. The germline V gene encodes CDR1 MNHEY and CDR2 SMNVEV (reference sequence). Here the CDR3 reads CASSSAVRVNDQYF. CDR3 DNA: TGTGCCAGCAGTTCGGCGGTCAGGGTCAACGATCAGTACTTC.

This clonotype occurred a few times. The rearrangement uses TRBV4-1 and TRBJ1-5; unclear D gene. V was clipped by 0 bases and J by 2 bases, with 11 bases between them. The CDR3 has 16 residues. CDR1 is MGHRA and CDR2 is YSYEKL in the germline V gene. This CDR3 is CASSQDWRFGNQPQHF. The CDR3, as DNA: TGCGCCAGCAGCCAAGATTGGCGGTTTGGCAATCAGCCCCAGCATTTT.

This clonotype was seen at least ten times. V is TRBV12-3 or TRBV12-4 and J is TRBJ2-2; 8 bases map to TRBD2. V trimming: 3 bases; J trimming: 0 bases; junction bases outside the gene matches: 6. CDR3 length: 17 residues. The CDR3 loop is CASSFRRGETNTGELFF. The CDR3, as DNA: TGTGCCAGCAGTTTCCGGCGGGGGGAAACGAACACCGGGGAGCTGTTTTTT.

This clonotype was seen ten or more times. The chain uses TRBV2 and TRBJ1-1, with D maybe TRBD1 (5 bases). The germline V gene encodes CDR1 SNHLY and CDR2 FYNNEI. The germline V and J ends were trimmed by 8 bases and 1 base, with 14 bases remaining between them. The CDR3 has 14 residues. The CDR3 loop is CASASGRANTEAFF. CDR3 sequence (DNA): TGTGCCAGCGCCTCGGGCAGGGCGAACACTGAAGCTTTCTTT.

The chain joins TRBV2 to TRBJ1-5; D unresolved. With 4 bases removed from V and 0 bases from J, the gap between germline ends came to 22 bases. Germline V gene lookup returns CDR1 SNHLY and CDR2 FYNNEI. The CDR3 is 19 amino acids. The CDR3 DNA reads as TGTGCCAGCAGTGGGACTGTGGCTTTTAAGGTTTATAGCAATCAGCCCCAGCATTTT. This codes for CASSGTVAFKVYSNQPQHF.

This clonotype was counted between two and nine times. The chain is built from TRBV3-1 and TRBJ1-1, with TRBD1 as a possible D gene (5 bases). The CDR3 is made up of 14 amino acids. V was cut by 4 bases and J by 4 bases, with 13 bases left in between. The germline V gene has CDR1 LGHDT and CDR2 YNNKEL (reference sequence). CDR3 in DNA: TGTGCCAGCAGCCGACAGACCTGGGGCACTGAAGCTTTCTTT. Translation: CASSRQTWGTEAFF.

This clonotype was recorded at least ten times. The rearrangement links TRBV28 to TRBJ2-7; D may match TRBD1 or TRBD2 (5 bases each). Germline lookup yields CDR1 MDHEN and CDR2 SYDVKM. V was pared by 5 bases and J by 2 bases, with 16 bases between. The CDR3 covers 15 residues. The CDR3 coding sequence is TGTGCCAGCAGTCCCCCCGGTGTGGGGGCCTACGAGCAGTACTTC. Protein sequence: CASSPPGVGAYEQYF.

The CDR3 bases are TGTGCCAGCAGCTCCGTACAGGGTCTGAACACTGAAGCTTTCTTT. This gives the protein CASSSVQGLNTEAFF. The genes are TRBV13 and TRBJ1-1; perhaps TRBD1 as D (6 bases). Between the trimmed V and J ends, which lost 4 bases and 0 bases, there was a span of 12 bases. CDR3 size: 15 residues. CDR1 is PRHDT and CDR2 is FYEKMQ in the germline V gene (reference sequence).

In its sample, this clonotype was seen a few times. The chain links TRBV11-3 to TRBJ2-7; D is perhaps TRBD2 (6 bases). CDR3 length equals 19 residues. CDR1 is SGHNT, CDR2 YENEEA, per germline. V was cut by 5 bases and J by 1 base, with 27 bases left in between. The CDR3 sequence is CASSPDGWRESTPSYEQYF. CDR3 nucleotides: TGTGCCAGCAGCCCAGACGGATGGAGGGAGTCCACCCCTTCCTACGAGCAGTACTTC.